The subject of this entry is one T cell receptor (beta chain). Antigen: not known. Each CDR3 protein gets one entry in TCRdb, which reprocessed the 5' RACE reads and gives no DNA. This sample carries approximately 420,000 distinct CDR3 sequences, with around 2.3% going to the ten biggest clones. CDR3 length: 13 residues. The germline gives CDR1 SGHKS, CDR2 YYEKEE (reference sequence). This sample was taken from a study of monozygotic twins with inflammatory bowel disease. Study results and caveats: Nothing supported a single strong signal or clonotype that was associated with IBD. IBD patients shared fewer clonotypes with other individuals than healthy twins, especially patients with disease activity signs.

Sequenced material: blood. The chain is built from TRBV5-5 and TRBJ1-1; absent DNA, TCRdb's TRBD1 call cannot be checked. The clonotype comes from a human donor with ulcerative colitis or Crohn's disease, or a healthy co-twin of an affected twin (not recorded which). The CDR3: CASSWTVHTEAFF.